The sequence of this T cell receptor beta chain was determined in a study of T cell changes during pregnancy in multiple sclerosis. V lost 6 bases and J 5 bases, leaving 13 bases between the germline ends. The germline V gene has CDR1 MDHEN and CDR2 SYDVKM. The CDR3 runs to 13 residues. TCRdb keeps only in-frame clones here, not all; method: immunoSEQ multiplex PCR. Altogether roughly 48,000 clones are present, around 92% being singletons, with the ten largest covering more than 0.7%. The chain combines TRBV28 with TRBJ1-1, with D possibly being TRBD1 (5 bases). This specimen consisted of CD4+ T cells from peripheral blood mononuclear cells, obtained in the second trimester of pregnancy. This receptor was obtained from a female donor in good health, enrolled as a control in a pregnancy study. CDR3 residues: CASSFQGGTEAFF. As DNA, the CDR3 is TGTGCCAGCAGCTTTCAGGGAGGGACTGAAGCTTTCTTT.